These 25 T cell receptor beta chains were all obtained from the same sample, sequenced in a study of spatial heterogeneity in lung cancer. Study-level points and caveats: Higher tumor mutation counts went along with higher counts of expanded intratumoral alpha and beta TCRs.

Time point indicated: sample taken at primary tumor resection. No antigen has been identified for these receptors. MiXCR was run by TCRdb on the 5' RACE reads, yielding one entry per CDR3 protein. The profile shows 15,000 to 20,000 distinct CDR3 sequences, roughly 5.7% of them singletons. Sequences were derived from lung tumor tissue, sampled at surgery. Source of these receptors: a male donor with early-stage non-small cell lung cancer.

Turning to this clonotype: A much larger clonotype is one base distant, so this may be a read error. The CDR3 DNA reads as TGCAGTGCTAGAGATTGGAGACAGGGCTTCGGGGAGCTGCTTTTT. It translates to CSARDWRQGFGELLF. The chain recombines TRBV20-1 with TRBJ2-2; 7 nucleotides agree with TRBD1. CDR3 size: 15 residues. Per the germline V gene, CDR1 is DFQATT and CDR2 is SNEGSKA (reference sequence).

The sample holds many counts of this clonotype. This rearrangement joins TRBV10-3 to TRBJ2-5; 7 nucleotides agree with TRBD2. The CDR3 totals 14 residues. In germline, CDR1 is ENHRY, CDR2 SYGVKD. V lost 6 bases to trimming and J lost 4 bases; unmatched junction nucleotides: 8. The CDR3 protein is CAIRGGTALETQYF. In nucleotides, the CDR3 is TGTGCCATCAGGGGAGGGACCGCCCTAGAGACCCAGTACTTC.

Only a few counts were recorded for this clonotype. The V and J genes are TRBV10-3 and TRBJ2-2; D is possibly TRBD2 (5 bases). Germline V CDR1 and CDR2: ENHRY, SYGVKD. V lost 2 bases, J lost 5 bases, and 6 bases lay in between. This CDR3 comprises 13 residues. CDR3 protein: CAISERETGELFF. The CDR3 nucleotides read TGTGCCATCAGTGAGAGGGAGACCGGGGAGCTGTTTTTT.

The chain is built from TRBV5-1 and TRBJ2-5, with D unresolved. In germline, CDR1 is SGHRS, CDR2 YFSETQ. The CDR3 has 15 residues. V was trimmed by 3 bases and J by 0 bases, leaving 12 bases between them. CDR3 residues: CASSSRPHYQETQYF. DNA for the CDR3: TGCGCCAGCAGCTCGCGGCCCCACTACCAAGAGACCCAGTACTTC.

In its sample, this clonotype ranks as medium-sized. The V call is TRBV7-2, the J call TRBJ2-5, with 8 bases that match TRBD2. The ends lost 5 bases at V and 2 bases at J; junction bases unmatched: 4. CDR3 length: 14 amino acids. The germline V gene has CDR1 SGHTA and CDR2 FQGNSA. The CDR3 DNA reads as TGTGCCAGCAGCCCAGGACTAGCTCAAGAGACCCAGTACTTC. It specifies CASSPGLAQETQYF.

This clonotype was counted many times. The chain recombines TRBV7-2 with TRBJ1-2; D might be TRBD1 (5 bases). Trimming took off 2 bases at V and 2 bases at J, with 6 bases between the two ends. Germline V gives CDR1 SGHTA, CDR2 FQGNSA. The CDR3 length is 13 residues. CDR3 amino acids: CASSLQGNYGYTF. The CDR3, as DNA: TGTGCCAGCAGCTTACAGGGAAACTATGGCTACACCTTC.

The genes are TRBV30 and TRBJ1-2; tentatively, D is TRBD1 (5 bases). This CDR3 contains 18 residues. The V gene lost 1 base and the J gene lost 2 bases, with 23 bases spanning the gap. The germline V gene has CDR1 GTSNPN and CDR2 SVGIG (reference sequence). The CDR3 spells CAWSAPDDWGKANYGYTF. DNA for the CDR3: TGTGCCTGGAGTGCCCCCGACGATTGGGGCAAAGCGAACTATGGCTACACCTTC.

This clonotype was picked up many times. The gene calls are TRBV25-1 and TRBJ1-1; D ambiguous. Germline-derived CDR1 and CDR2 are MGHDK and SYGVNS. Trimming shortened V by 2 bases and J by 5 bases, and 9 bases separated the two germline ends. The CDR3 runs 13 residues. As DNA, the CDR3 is TGTGCCAGCAGTGAAGGACTGGGTACTGAAGCTTTCTTT. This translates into CASSEGLGTEAFF.

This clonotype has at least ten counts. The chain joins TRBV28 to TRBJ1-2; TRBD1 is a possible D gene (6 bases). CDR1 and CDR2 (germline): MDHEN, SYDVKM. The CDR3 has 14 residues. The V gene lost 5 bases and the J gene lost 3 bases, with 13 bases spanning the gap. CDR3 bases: TGTGCCAGCAGTCCCGGACAGACTCACTATGGCTACACCTTC. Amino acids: CASSPGQTHYGYTF.

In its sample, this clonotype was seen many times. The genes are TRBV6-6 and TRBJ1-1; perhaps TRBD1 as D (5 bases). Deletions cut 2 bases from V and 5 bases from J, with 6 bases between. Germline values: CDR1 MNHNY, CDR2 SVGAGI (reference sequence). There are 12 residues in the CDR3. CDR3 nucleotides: TGTGCCAGCAGTTACGGGGGGACTGAAGCTTTCTTT. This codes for CASSYGGTEAFF.

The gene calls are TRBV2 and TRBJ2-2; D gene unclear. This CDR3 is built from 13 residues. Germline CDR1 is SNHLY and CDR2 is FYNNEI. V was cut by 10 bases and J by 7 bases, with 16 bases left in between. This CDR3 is CATNLHPGGELFF. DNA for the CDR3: TGTGCCACCAACCTGCATCCGGGCGGGGAGCTGTTTTTT. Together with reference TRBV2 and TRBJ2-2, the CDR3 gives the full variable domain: EPEVTQTPSHQVTQMGQEVILRCVPISNHLYFYWYRQILGQKVEFLVSFYNNEISEKSEIFDDQFSVERPDGSNFTLKIRSTKLEDSAMYFCATNLHPGGELFFGEGSRLTVL.

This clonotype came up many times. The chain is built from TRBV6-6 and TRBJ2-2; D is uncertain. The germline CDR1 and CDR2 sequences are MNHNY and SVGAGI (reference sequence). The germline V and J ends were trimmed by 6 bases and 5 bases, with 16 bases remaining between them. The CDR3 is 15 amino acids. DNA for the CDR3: TGTGCCAGCAGCCCCGAATTCCTTTGGACCGGGGAGCTGTTTTTT. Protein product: CASSPEFLWTGELFF.

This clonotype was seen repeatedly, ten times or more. The CDR3 nucleotides read TGTGCCAGCAGGAGGACAAGCACGAACACCGGGGAGCTGTTTTTT. Translating gives CASRRTSTNTGELFF. This chain uses TRBV12-3 or TRBV12-4 with TRBJ2-2, with D tentatively TRBD1 (5 bases). CDR3 length: 15 residues. Trimming left V 6 bases short and J 0 bases short, with 11 bases between.

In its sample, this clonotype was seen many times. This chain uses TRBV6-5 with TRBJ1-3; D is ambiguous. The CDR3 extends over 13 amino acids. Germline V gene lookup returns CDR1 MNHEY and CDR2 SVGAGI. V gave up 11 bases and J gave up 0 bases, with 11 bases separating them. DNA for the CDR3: TGTGCCGCACGCGGGTCCTCTGGAAACACCATATATTTT. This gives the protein CAARGSSGNTIYF.

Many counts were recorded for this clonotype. The CDR3 protein is CASTDSGTSVTDTQYF. In DNA form, the CDR3 reads TGTGCCAGCACCGACTCCGGGACTAGCGTAACAGATACGCAGTATTTT. The chain employs TRBV27 and TRBJ2-3, with TRBD2 matching over 10 bases. V lost 7 bases to trimming and J lost 3 bases; unmatched junction nucleotides: 10. The CDR3 loop spans 16 amino acids. Germline V CDR1 and CDR2: MNHEY, SMNVEV (reference sequence).

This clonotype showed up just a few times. CDR3 loop: CASRPDRLTDTQYF. The CDR3 DNA follows: TGTGCCAGCAGGCCGGACAGGCTCACAGATACGCAGTATTTT. The chain uses TRBV2 and TRBJ2-3; 7 bases are shared with TRBD1. The CDR3 consists of 14 residues. J gave up 2 bases and V 6 bases, and 5 bases lay outside the gene matches. Germline V gives CDR1 SNHLY, CDR2 FYNNEI. Using reference TRBV2 and TRBJ2-3 for the parts outside the CDR3, the full variable domain is EPEVTQTPSHQVTQMGQEVILRCVPISNHLYFYWYRQILGQKVEFLVSFYNNEISEKSEIFDDQFSVERPDGSNFTLKIRSTKLEDSAMYFCASRPDRLTDTQYFGPGTRLTVL.

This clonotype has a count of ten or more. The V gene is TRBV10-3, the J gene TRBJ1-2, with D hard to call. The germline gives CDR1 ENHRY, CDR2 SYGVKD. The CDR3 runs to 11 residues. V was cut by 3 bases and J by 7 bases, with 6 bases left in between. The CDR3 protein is CAISEGSGYTF. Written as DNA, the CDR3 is TGTGCCATCAGTGAAGGGAGTGGCTACACCTTC.

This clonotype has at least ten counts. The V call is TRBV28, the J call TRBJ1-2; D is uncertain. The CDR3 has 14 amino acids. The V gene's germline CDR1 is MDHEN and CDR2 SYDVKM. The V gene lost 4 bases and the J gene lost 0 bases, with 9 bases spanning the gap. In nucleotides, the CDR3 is TGTGCCAGCAGTTATGGGATAACTAACTATGGCTACACCTTC. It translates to CASSYGITNYGYTF.

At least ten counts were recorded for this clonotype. CDR3 residues: CASSLRGEDTQYF. CDR3 in DNA: TGTGCCAGCAGCTTGAGAGGGGAAGATACGCAGTATTTT. The genes are TRBV7-9 and TRBJ2-3; tentatively, D is TRBD1 or TRBD2 (5 bases each). The length of the CDR3 is 13 residues. Germline V gives CDR1 SEHNR, CDR2 FQNEAQ (reference sequence). The V end was cut by 3 bases, the J end by 5 bases, with 9 bases between.

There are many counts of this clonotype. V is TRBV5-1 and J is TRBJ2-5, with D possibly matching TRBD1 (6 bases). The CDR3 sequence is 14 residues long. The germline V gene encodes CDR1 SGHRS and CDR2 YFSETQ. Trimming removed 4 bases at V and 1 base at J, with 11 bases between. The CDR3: CASSADSVQETQYF. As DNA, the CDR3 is TGCGCCAGCAGCGCGGACAGCGTCCAAGAGACCCAGTACTTC.

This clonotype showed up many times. The CDR3 reads CASRPTVSSYNSPLHF. The CDR3 DNA sequence: TGTGCAAGTCGCCCGACGGTGAGCTCCTATAATTCACCCCTCCACTTT. The gene calls are TRBV12-2 and TRBJ1-6. TRBV12-2 is labeled a pseudogene. The CDR3 length is 16 residues.

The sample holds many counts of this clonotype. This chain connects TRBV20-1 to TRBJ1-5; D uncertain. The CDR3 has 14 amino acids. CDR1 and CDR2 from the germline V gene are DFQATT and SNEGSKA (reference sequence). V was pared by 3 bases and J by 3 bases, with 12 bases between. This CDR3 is CSARGRADNQPQHF. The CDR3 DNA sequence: TGCAGTGCTAGGGGTAGGGCAGACAATCAGCCCCAGCATTTT.

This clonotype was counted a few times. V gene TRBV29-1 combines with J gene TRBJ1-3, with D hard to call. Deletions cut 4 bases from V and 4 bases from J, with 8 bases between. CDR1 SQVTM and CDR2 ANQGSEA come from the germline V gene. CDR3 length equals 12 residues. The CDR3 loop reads CSVGTTGNTIYF. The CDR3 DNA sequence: TGCAGCGTTGGGACGACCGGAAACACCATATATTTT.

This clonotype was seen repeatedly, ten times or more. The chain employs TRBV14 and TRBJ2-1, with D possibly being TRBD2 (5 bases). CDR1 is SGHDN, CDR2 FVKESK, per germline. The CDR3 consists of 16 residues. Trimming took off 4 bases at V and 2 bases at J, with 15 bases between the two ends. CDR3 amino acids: CASSPRGLITYNEQFF. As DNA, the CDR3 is TGTGCCAGCAGCCCTCGAGGGCTAATCACCTACAATGAGCAGTTCTTC.

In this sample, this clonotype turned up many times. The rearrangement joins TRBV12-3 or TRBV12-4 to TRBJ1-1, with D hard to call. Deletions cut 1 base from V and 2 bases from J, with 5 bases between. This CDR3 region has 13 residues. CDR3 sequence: CASSLGRNTEAFF. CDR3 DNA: TGTGCCAGCAGTTTAGGCAGAAACACTGAAGCTTTCTTT.